The source of this TCR beta chain is a study of early stage breast cancer tumors. In the study overall: Under 10 ER+/PR+/HER2- tumors were invasive ductal; a few were invasive lobular.

Repertoires were generated with immunoSEQ multiplex PCR, while TCRdb's copy carries only in-frame clones and drops some. The sample consists of some 47,000 clones, 83% of them appearing once. This clonotype was sampled from a person between 45 and 65 years old with breast cancer. Sequenced input: blood.

The CDR3: CASSVVPRTGYRQPQHF. CDR3 bases: TGTGCCAGCAGTGTTGTCCCCCGGACAGGGTATCGTCAGCCCCAGCATTTT. The V and J genes are TRBV2 and TRBJ1-5, with TRBD1 identical over 8 bases. The J segment lost 6 bases and the V segment lost 4 bases, leaving 14 bases of the junction unmatched. This CDR3 contains 17 residues. The V gene's germline CDR1 is SNHLY and CDR2 FYNNEI. Full variable domain (missing parts from reference TRBV2 and TRBJ1-5): EPEVTQTPSHQVTQMGQEVILRCVPISNHLYFYWYRQILGQKVEFLVSFYNNEISEKSEIFDDQFSVERPDGSNFTLKIRSTKLEDSAMYFCASSVVPRTGYRQPQHFGDGTRLSIL.